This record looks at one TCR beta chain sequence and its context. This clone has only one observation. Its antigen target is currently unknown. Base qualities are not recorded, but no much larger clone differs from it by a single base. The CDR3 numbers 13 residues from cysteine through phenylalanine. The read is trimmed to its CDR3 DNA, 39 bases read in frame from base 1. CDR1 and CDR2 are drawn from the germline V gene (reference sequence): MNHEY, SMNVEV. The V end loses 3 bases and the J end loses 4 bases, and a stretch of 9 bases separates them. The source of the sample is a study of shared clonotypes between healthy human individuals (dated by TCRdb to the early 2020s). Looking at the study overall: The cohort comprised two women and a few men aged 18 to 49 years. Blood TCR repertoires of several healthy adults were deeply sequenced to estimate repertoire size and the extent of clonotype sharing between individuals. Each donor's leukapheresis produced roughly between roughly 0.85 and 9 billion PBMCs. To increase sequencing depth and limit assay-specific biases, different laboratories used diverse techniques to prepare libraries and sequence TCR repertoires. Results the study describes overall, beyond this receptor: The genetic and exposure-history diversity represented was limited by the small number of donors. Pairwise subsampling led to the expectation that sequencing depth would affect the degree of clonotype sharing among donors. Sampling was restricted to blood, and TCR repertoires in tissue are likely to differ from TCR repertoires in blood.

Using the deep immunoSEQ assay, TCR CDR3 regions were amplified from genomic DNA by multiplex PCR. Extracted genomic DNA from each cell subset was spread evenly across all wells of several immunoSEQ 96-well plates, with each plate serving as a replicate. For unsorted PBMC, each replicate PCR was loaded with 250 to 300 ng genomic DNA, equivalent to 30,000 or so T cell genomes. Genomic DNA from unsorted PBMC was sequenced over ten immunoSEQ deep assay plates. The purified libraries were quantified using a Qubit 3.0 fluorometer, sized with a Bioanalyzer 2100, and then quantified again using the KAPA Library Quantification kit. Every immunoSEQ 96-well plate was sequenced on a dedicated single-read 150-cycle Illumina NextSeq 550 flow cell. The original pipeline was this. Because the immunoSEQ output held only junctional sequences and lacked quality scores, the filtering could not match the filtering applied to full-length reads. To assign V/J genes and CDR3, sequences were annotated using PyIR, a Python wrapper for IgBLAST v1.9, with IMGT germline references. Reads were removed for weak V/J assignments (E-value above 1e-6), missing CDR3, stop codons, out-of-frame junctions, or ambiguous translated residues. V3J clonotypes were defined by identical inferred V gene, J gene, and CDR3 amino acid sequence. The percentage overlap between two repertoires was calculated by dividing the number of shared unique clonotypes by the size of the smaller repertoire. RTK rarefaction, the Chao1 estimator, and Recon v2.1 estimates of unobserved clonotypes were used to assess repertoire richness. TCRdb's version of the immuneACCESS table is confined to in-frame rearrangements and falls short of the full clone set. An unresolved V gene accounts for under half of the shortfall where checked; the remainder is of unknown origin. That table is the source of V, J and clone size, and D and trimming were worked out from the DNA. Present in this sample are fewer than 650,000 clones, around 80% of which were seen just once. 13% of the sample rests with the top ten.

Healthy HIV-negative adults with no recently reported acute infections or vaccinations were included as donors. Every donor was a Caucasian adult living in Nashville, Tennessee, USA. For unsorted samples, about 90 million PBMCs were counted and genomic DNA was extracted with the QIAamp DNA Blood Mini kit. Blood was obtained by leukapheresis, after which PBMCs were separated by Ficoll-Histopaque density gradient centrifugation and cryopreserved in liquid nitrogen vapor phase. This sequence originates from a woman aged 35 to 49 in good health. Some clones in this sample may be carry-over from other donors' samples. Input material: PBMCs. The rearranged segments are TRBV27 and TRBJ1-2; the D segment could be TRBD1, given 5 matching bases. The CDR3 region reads CASSFGRGYGYTF. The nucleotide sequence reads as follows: TGTGCCAGCAGTTTTGGTAGGGGCTATGGCTACACCTTC.